This T cell receptor (beta chain) was sequenced in a study of cytomegalovirus exposure and HLA in healthy donors. General study results and limits: Accurate predictions that matched the HLA-A and HLA-B alleles of most subjects were reportedly made from TCR beta sequences. Later on, an analysis tied around 17,000 TCR beta sequences to HLA alleles at 0.05 false discovery rate. Earlier analysis looked at TCR beta V segments, and most were productive about 87% or about 30% of the time.

Healthy bone marrow donors made up the cohort. For this clone: Its antigen is not identified.

CDR3 size: 14 residues. Per germline, CDR1 SGHVS and CDR2 FNYEAQ. The PCR contained 60 Vbeta and 13 Jbeta primers. TCRdb's table, derived via immunoSEQ multiplex PCR, lists solely in-frame clones and lacks some. Seen here are about 160,000 clones, about 85% observed once, and the top ten hold around 5.8%. This rearrangement joins TRBV7-6 to TRBJ2-5, with 9 nucleotides matching TRBD1. The DNA end is more similar to TRBJ2-7, so the J call may be wrong. The source of this sequence is a male donor in good health and CMV-seropositive. The specimen was PBMCs. CDR3: CASSTRQGGYEQYF. DNA for the CDR3: TGTGCCAGCAGCACCAGACAGGGGGGCTACGAGCAGTACTTC.